One TCR beta chain is described in this entry. The CDR3 extends over 17 amino acids. The V and J ends lost 6 bases and 0 bases respectively, with 15 bases between them. Per the germline V gene, CDR1 is LGHDT and CDR2 is YNNKEL (reference sequence). In the source study's methods: Amplification of reference gene primers provided the estimated nucleated cell counts. The data were produced by immunoSEQ multiplex PCR, yet TCRdb's version contains in-frame clones alone and is incomplete. For V, J and clone size, that table is used; D and trimming come from the DNA. The sample consists of roughly 220,000 clones, 88% of them appearing once. Resolution of symptoms, clearance, or two negative PCRs was present in recovered Cohort 3 donors. This sample was included in a study of blood T cell repertoires in COVID-19. Study information: Whether acute or convalescent, the COVID-19 samples came from the United States, Italy and Spain.

This TCR derives from a woman aged 25 to 39 who had recovered from COVID-19. The V and J genes are TRBV3-1 (or the pseudogene TRBV3-2) and TRBJ2-6; maybe TRBD2 (6 bases). Sequenced: PBMCs or T cells enriched from blood (not recorded which). The CDR3 DNA reads as TGTGCCAGCAGAAACTCAGCGGGCTTCTCTGGGGCCAACGTCCTGACTTTC. It codes for CASRNSAGFSGANVLTF.